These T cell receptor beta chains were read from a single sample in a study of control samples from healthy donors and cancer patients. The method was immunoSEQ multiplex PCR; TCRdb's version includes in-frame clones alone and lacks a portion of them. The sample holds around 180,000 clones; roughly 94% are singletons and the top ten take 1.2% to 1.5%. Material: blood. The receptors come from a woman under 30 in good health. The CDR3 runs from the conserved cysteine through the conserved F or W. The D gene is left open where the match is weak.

CASSHTTGAFF | 11 | NA | TRBV3-1/TRBV3-2
CSAQTGNIQYF | 11 | NA | TRBV20-1
CASSLLGDTQYF | 12 | NA | TRBV3-1/TRBV3-2
CASSYGYEAFF | 11 | NA | TRBV6-5
CSVGGMDTEAFF | 12 | NA | TRBV29-1
CASGDGPGNTIYF | 13 | NA | TRBV6-5
CASTREGKGAFF | 12 | NA | TRBV3-1/TRBV3-2
CATEVEASAAGELFF | 15 | NA | TRBV2
CASSLFDEQFF | 11 | NA | TRBV5-6
CASREGQGSYNEQFF | 15 | TRBD1 | TRBV5-1
CASGIGRWSTGELFF | 15 | NA | TRBV11-2
CASSYVTPPAGGEQYF | 16 | NA | TRBV6-2/TRBV6-3
CATSDTPGTGAKNIQYF | 17 | TRBD1 | TRBV24-1
CASSYSPGVPQPQHF | 15 | NA | TRBV6-5
CASSLPTGSDQPQHF | 15 | TRBD1 | TRBV28
CASSLSETQYF | 11 | NA | TRBV5-1
CASTIWGTGELFF | 13 | NA | TRBV2
CSVDDPTSDSSYEQYF | 16 | TRBD2 | TRBV29-1
CAGSYVDRLSYEQYF | 15 | TRBD1 | TRBV6-5
CASSLDQGQGTPYEQYF | 17 | TRBD1 | TRBV11-3
CASSLGQDAEKLFF | 14 | TRBD1 | TRBV5-1
CASSSPPSYEQYF | 13 | NA | TRBV5-4
CASSYGQGPYEQYF | 14 | TRBD1 | TRBV25-1
CASSTMDREGGYTF | 14 | TRBD1 | TRBV9
CASSPTGTLFYGYTF | 15 | NA | TRBV18
CASSPEVSGYTF | 12 | NA | TRBV18
CASSKGALGDPDTEAFF | 17 | NA | TRBV21-1
CASSLGRDFYEQYF | 14 | NA | TRBV11-3
CASSLGSHNSPLHF | 14 | NA | TRBV7-2
CASSLGTYNEQFF | 13 | NA | TRBV7-7
CASSRDFGSSYNEQFF | 16 | NA | TRBV18
CASSWTGDPYNSPLHF | 16 | TRBD1 | TRBV28
CASSIGGAGGVGELFF | 16 | TRBD1 | TRBV19
CASSDVLGDKGNSPLHF | 17 | NA | TRBV6-4
CASSQAGTAPYEQYF | 15 | TRBD1 | TRBV5-1
CASSLSPGRGGYRAVYNEQFF | 21 | NA | TRBV14
CASSETRQGRKNTEAFF | 17 | TRBD1 | TRBV6-1
CASSLVAAVQPGGDNEQFF | 19 | NA | TRBV7-3
CASSLGGGHSNEKLFF | 16 | NA | TRBV7-9
CASSLAGTGEEKLFF | 15 | TRBD1 | TRBV7-9
CASKGRGLTNEKLFF | 15 | TRBD1 | TRBV5-1
CASSLGGDQPQHF | 13 | NA | TRBV5-6
CASSSGQRNQPQHF | 14 | TRBD1 | TRBV7-2
CATSGSYSNQPQHF | 14 | NA | TRBV28
CASRRAGTLQVELFF | 15 | NA | TRBV28
CASSMTGTGSRPQHF | 15 | NA | TRBV2
CASSFGRGGYGYTF | 14 | NA | TRBV5-6
CASTQNTEAFF | 11 | NA | TRBV19